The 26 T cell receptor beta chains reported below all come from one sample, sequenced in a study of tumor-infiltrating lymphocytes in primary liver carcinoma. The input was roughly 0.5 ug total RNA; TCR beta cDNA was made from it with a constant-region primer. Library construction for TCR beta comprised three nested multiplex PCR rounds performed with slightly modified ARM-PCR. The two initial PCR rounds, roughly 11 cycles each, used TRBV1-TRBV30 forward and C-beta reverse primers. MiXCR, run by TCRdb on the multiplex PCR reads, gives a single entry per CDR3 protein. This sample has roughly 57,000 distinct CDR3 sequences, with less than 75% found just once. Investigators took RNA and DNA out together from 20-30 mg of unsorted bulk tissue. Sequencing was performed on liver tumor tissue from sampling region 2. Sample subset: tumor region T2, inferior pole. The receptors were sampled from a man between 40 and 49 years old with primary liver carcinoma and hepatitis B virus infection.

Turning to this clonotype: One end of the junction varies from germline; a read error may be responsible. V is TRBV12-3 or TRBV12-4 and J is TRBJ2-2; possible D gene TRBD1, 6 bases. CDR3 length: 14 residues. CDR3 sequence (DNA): TGTGCCAGCAGCCACTACATGGGGGCCGGGGTGCTGTTTTTT. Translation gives CASSHYMGAGVLFF.

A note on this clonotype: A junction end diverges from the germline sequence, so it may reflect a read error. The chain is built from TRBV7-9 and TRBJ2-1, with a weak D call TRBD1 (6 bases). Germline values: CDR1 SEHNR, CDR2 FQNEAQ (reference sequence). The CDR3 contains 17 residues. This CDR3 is CVSSLQYQGPKTNEQFF. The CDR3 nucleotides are TGTGTCAGCAGCTTACAATACCAGGGGCCTAAAACAAATGAGCAGTTCTTC.

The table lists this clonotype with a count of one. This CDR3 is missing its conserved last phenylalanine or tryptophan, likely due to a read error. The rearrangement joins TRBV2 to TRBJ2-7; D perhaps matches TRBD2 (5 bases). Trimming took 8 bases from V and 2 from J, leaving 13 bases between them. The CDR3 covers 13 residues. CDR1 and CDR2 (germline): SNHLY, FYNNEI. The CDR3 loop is CASQRGSAYEQYL. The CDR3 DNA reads TGTGCCAGCCAGCGAGGGTCCGCCTACGAGCAGTACCTC.

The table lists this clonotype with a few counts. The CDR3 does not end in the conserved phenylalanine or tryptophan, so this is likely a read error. The CDR3 DNA is TGTGCCAGCAGGTTTTATCGGCAGAGGACTGAAGCTTTCCTT. Translating it yields CASRFYRQRTEAFL. The chain has TRBV6-6 and TRBJ1-1; D unclear. The CDR3 loop spans 14 amino acids. V lost 6 bases, J lost 5 bases, and 16 bases lay in between. CDR1 and CDR2 from the germline V gene are MNHNY and SVGAGI (reference sequence).

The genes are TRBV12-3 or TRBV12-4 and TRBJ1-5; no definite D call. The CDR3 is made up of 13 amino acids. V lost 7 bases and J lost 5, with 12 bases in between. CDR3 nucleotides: TGTGCCAGCACCGATTACACGGATCAGCCCCAGCATTTT. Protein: CASTDYTDQPQHF.

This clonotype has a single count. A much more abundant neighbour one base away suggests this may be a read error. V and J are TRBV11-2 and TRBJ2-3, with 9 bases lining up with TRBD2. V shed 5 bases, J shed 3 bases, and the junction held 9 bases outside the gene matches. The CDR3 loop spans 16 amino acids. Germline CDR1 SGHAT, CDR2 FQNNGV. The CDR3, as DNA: TGTGCCAGCAGCCCCCTGACTAGCGGCAATACAGATACGCAGTATTTT. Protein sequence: CASSPLTSGNTDTQYF.

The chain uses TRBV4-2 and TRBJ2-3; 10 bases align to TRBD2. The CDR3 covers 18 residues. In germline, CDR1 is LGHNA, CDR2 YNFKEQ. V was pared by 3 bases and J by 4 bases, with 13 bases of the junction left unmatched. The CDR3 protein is CASSHVSLLAGAPDTQYF. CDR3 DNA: TGTGCCAGCAGCCACGTGTCGCTTCTAGCGGGAGCCCCAGATACGCAGTATTTT.

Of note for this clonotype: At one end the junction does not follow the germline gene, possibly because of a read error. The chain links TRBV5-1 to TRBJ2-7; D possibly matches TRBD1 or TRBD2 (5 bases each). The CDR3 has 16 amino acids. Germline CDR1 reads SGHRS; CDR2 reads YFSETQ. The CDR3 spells CANSLGEQRARNEQYF. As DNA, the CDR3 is TGCGCCAACAGCTTGGGGGAACAGAGGGCGCGGAACGAGCAGTACTTC.

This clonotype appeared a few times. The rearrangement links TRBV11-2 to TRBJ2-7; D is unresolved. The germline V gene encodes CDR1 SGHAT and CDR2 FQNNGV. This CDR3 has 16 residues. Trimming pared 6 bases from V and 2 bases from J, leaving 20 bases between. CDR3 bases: TGTGCCAGCAGAGCCCAGAAATTGACTGATCCCTACGAGCAGTACTTC. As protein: CASRAQKLTDPYEQYF.

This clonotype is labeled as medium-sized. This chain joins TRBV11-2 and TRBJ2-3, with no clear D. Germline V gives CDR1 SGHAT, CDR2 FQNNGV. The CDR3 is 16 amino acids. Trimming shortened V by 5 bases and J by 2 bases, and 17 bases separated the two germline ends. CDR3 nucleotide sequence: TGTGCCAGCAGCCGACAACCCATCAACCCCACAGATACGCAGTATTTT. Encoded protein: CASSRQPINPTDTQYF.

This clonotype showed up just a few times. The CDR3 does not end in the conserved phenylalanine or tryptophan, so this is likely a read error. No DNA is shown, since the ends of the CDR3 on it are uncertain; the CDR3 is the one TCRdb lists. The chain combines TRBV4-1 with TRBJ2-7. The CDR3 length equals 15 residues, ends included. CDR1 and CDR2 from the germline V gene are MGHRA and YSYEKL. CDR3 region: CASSHAGSTSYEHYL.

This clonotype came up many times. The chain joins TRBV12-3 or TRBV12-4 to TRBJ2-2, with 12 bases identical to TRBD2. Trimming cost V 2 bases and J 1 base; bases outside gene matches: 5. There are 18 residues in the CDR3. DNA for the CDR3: TGTGCCAGCAGTTTATCCGGGACTAGCGGGTTGAACACCGGGGAGCTGTTTTTT. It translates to CASSLSGTSGLNTGELFF.

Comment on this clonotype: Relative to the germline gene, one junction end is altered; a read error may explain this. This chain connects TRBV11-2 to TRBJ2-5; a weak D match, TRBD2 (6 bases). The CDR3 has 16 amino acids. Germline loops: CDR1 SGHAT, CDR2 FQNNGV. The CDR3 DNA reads TGTGCCAGCAGCCTAGGGGCTTTGGGAGGACAAGAAACCCAGTACTTC. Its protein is CASSLGALGGQETQYF.

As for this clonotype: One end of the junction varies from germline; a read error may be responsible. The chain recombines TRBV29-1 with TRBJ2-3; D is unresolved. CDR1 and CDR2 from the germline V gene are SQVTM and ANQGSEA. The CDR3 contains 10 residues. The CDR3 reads CSADTDTQNF. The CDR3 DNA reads TGCAGCGCCGACACAGATACGCAGAATTTT.

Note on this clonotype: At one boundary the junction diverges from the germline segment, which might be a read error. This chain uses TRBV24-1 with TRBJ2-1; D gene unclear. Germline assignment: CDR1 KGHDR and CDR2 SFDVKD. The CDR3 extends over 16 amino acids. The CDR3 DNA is TGTGCCACCTGTGATTTCGCGGAACACTCCTACAATGAGCAGTTCTTC. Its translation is CATCDFAEHSYNEQFF.

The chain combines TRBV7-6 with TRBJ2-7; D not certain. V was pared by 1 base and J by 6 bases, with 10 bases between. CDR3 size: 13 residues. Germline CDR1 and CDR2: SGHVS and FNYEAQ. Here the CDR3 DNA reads TGTGCCAGCAGCTTAGTGGGCCAGTCCGAGCAGTACTTC. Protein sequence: CASSLVGQSEQYF.

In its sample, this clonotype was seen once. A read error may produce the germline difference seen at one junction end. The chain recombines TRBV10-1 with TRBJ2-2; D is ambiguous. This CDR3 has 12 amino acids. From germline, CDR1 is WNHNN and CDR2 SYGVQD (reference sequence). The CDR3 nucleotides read TGCACCAGCAGTGAGATAAACGGGGAGCTGTTTTTT. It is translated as CTSSEINGELFF.

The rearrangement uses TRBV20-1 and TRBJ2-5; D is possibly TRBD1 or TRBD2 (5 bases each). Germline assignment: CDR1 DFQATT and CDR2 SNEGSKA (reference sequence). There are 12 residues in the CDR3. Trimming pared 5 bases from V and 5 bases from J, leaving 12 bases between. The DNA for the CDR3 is TGCAGTGCTGGCGAGTGGGGGGAGACCCAGTACTTC. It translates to CSAGEWGETQYF.

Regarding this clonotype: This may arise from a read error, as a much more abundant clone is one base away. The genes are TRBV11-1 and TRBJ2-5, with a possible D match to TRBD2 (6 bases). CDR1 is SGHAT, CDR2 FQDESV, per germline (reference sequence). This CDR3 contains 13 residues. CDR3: CGSSERPGVTQYF. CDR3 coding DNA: TGTGGCAGCAGCGAGAGACCGGGAGTGACCCAGTACTTC.

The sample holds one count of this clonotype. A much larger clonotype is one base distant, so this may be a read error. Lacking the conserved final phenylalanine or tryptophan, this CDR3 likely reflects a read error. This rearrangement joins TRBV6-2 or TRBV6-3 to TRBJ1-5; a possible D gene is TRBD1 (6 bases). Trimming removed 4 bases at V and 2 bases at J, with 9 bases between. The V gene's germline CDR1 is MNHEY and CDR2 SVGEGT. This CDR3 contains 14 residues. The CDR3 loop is CASSLGQGNQPQHP. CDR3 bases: TGTGCCAGCAGTTTGGGACAAGGCAATCAGCCCCAGCATCCT.

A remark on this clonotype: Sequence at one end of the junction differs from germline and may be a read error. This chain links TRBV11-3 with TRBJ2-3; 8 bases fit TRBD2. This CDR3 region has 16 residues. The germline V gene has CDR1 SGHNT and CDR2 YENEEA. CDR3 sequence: CASSLDSGSITETQYF. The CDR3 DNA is TGTGCCAGCAGCTTAGACAGCGGGAGTATAACAGAAACGCAGTATTTT.

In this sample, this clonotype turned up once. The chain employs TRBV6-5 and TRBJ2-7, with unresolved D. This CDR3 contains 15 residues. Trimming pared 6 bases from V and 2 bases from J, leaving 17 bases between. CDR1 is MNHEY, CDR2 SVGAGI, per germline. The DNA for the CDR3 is TGTGCCAGCAGCCTGCGTGCGGTGGGGACCTACGAGCAGTACGTC. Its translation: CASSLRAVGTYEQYV.

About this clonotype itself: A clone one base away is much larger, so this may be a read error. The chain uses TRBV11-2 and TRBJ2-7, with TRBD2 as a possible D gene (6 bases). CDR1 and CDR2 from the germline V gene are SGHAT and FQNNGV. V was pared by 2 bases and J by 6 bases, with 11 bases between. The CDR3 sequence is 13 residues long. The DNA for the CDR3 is TGTGCCAGCAGCTTAACTAGCAGGAGCGAGCAGTACTTC. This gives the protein CASSLTSRSEQYF.

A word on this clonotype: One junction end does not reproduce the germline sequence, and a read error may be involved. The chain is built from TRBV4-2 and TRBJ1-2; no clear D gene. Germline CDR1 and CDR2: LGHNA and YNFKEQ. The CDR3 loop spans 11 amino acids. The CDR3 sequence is CASSQTEGYSF. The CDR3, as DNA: TGTGCCAGCAGCCAAACAGAGGGCTACAGCTTC.

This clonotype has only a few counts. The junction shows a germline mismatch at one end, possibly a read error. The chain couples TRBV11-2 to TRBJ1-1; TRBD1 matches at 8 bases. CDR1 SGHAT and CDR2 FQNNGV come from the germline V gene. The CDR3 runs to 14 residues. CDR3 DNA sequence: TGTGCCATCAGCCGGGACAGGATAATGACTGAAGCTTTCTTT. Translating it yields CAISRDRIMTEAFF.

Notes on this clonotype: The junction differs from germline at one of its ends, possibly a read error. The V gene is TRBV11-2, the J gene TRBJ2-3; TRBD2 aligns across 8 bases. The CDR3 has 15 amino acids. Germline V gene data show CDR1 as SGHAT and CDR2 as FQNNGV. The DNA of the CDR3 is TGTGTCAGCAGCACTCCGGGAGGGCAGGCAGATACGCAGTATTTT. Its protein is CVSSTPGGQADTQYF.